Presented here are 9 T cell receptor beta chains from one specimen sequenced in a study of molecular identifiers for immune sequencing clone quantification. TCRdb itself ran the PCR reads through MiXCR, one entry per CDR3 protein. The sample holds approximately 630,000 distinct CDR3 sequences, around 25% seen once. Sequenced: naive CD8+ T cells from blood, with Jurkat cell RNA spiked in. This sample's subset: FACS-sorted CD8+CD4-CCR7+CD45RA+ naive T cells. Source of these receptors: a human donor in good health. Some libraries in this study had Jurkat cell RNA spiked in.

This clonotype showed up many times. The rearrangement links TRBV14 to TRBJ2-2; D may match TRBD1 or TRBD2 (5 bases each). The CDR3 spans 16 residues. Trimming left V 0 bases short and J 0 bases short, with 8 bases between. CDR1 SGHDN and CDR2 FVKESK come from the germline V gene. In DNA, the CDR3 is TGTGCCAGCAGCCAAGATGAGGGGCCGAACACCGGGGAGCTGTTTTTT. Its protein product is CASSQDEGPNTGELFF.

With regard to this clonotype: Given a much more abundant clone one base away, this may be a read error. The chain has TRBV5-1 and TRBJ1-5, with a possible D match to TRBD1 (6 bases). Germline assignment: CDR1 SGHRS and CDR2 YFSETQ. The CDR3 contains 15 residues. The CDR3 DNA follows: TGCGTCAGCAGCCCCCGAGGGGGAGGGGGTCAGCCCCAGCATTTT. Translation: CVSSPRGGGGQPQHF.

This clonotype was counted only a few times. This chain connects TRBV7-3 to TRBJ2-2; 9 bases are a match to TRBD2. Trimming took 2 bases from V and 5 from J; bases not matched to a gene: 6. This CDR3 region has 16 residues. The germline V gene encodes CDR1 SGHTA and CDR2 FQGTGA. The DNA of the CDR3 is TGTGCCAGCAGCTTATCGGCGGGAGGGCATACCGGGGAGCTGTTTTTT. Translating gives CASSLSAGGHTGELFF. Variable domain in full (rest from reference TRBV7-3 and TRBJ2-2): GAGVSQTPSNKVTEKGKYVELRCDPISGHTALYWYRQSLGQGPEFLIYFQGTGAADDSGLPNDRFFAVRPEGSVSTLKIQRTERGDSAVYLCASSLSAGGHTGELFFGEGSRLTVL.

In this sample, this clonotype turned up a few times. The chain employs TRBV28 and TRBJ1-4; 7 bases map to TRBD1. V shed 6 bases and J 6 bases; nucleotides not matched to a gene: 7. There are 14 residues in the CDR3. CDR1 and CDR2 from the germline V gene are MDHEN and SYDVKM. CDR3 sequence reads: CASRVAGGDEKLFF. CDR3 DNA sequence: TGTGCCAGCAGGGTGGCAGGGGGAGATGAAAAACTGTTTTTT. Full variable domain (remainder filled in from reference TRBV28 and TRBJ1-4): DVKVTQSSRYLVKRTGEKVFLECVQDMDHENMFWYRQDPGLGLRLIYFSYDVKMKEKGDIPEGYSVSREKKERFSLILESASTNQTSMYLCASRVAGGDEKLFFGSGTQLSVL.

This clonotype has just one count. With only one base between it and a far larger clone, this is likely a read error. Because the CDR3 is missing its conserved closing phenylalanine or tryptophan, this is likely a read error. The rearrangement joins TRBV7-9 to TRBJ2-7; no reliable D call. The germline V gene encodes CDR1 SEHNR and CDR2 FQNEAQ (reference sequence). CDR3 length equals 11 residues. The germline V and J ends were trimmed by 7 bases and 0 bases, with 4 bases remaining between them. Here the CDR3 DNA reads TGTGCCAGCACCAGCTCCTACGAGCAGTACTCC. Encoded protein: CASTSSYEQYS.

The table lists this clonotype with many counts. The chain is built from TRBV12-3 or TRBV12-4 and TRBJ2-3; tentatively, D is TRBD2 (6 bases). The CDR3 spans 17 residues. Trimming took off 0 bases at V and 1 base at J, with 14 bases between the two ends. CDR3 amino acids: CASSLAAVGGGTDTQYF. CDR3 DNA sequence: TGTGCCAGCAGTTTAGCCGCCGTTGGCGGGGGCACAGATACGCAGTATTTT.

This clonotype was detected only a few times. The gene calls are TRBV27 and TRBJ2-7; tentative D call: TRBD1 (5 bases). Trimming removed 2 bases at V and 2 bases at J, with 10 bases between. The CDR3 has 14 amino acids. Per the germline V gene, CDR1 is MNHEY and CDR2 is SMNVEV (reference sequence). CDR3 nucleotide sequence: TGTGCCAGCAGTTTACAGGGCCGGACCTACGAGCAGTACTTC. It encodes CASSLQGRTYEQYF.

V and J are TRBV6-6 and TRBJ2-7; 7 bases line up with TRBD1. Unmatched junction bases numbered 2, after V lost 5 bases and J lost 1 base. CDR3 length: 13 residues. Per the germline V gene, CDR1 is MNHNY and CDR2 is SVGAGI (reference sequence). The CDR3 region is CASSHRGSYEQYF. The CDR3 DNA is TGTGCCAGCAGTCACAGGGGATCCTACGAGCAGTACTTC.

A few counts support this clonotype. The V call is TRBV13, the J call TRBJ2-2, with D unresolved. Trimming removed 1 base at V and 6 bases at J, with 6 bases between. This CDR3 is built from 13 residues. Germline CDR1 reads PRHDT; CDR2 reads FYEKMQ (reference sequence). Written as DNA, the CDR3 is TGTGCCAGCAGCTTAGAACTCTCCGGGGAGCTGTTTTTT. Its translation is CASSLELSGELFF.